Presented here are 29 T cell receptor beta chains from one specimen sequenced in a study of T cells in Graves' hyperthyroidism and ophthalmopathy. Amplification of TCR beta CDR3 regions was performed using RNA transcripts as template. A first-round RT-PCR of the TCR CDR3 used the HTBI primer set. TCRdb re-analysed the multiplex PCR reads in MiXCR, keeping a single row per CDR3 protein. The profile covers fewer than 200,000 distinct CDR3 sequences, with about 9.4% appearing a single time and approximately 20% taken by the ten largest. Sequencing was performed on blood. All receptors derive from a woman younger than 35 with Graves' hyperthyroidism that later progressed to Graves' ophthalmopathy.

This clonotype was counted at least ten times. The chain carries TRBV2 and TRBJ2-3, with TRBD2 identical over 13 bases. Germline V gene data show CDR1 as SNHLY and CDR2 as FYNNEI. The CDR3 totals 17 residues. V trimming: 6 bases; J trimming: 0 bases; junction bases outside the gene matches: 6. CDR3 amino acids: CASSPLAGGSSTDTQYF. The DNA of the CDR3 is TGTGCCAGCAGCCCACTAGCGGGGGGGAGTAGCACAGATACGCAGTATTTT.

This clonotype has only a few counts. The chain joins TRBV30 to TRBJ2-3; D is possibly TRBD1 (5 bases). Germline V gene lookup returns CDR1 GTSNPN and CDR2 SVGIG (reference sequence). The CDR3 sequence is 16 residues long. V was trimmed by 1 base and J by 2 bases, leaving 16 bases between them. This CDR3 reads CAWSEGVMSSTDTQYF. CDR3 bases: TGTGCCTGGAGTGAAGGGGTCATGTCATCCACAGATACGCAGTATTTT.

A note on this clonotype: This may stem from a read error, because a much larger clone lies one nucleotide away. The chain recombines TRBV29-1 with TRBJ2-7; 12 bases are shared with TRBD2. The CDR3 extends over 13 amino acids. Trimming took 4 bases from V and 6 from J; bases not matched to a gene: 4. Per the germline V gene, CDR1 is SQVTM and CDR2 is ANQGSEA. CDR3 bases: TGCAGCGTTGTACCACTAGCGGGAGGCGAGCAGTACTTC. This sequence encodes CSVVPLAGGEQYF.

Notes on this clonotype: A much larger clone sits a single nucleotide away, making a read error possible. This chain uses TRBV3-1 with TRBJ2-5; the D is unclear. The CDR3 loop spans 16 amino acids. Per the germline V gene, CDR1 is LGHDT and CDR2 is YNNKEL (reference sequence). CDR3 coding DNA: TGTGCCAGCAGCCAAGGTCTTGCGGAGACGCAAGAGACCCAGTGCTTC. Its translation is CASSQGLAETQETQCF.

This clonotype was recorded at least ten times. J is TRBJ1-2 and V is TRBV6-4; 7 bases match TRBD1. J gave up 4 bases and V 5 bases, and 10 bases lay outside the gene matches. The CDR3 loop spans 15 amino acids. Germline V gives CDR1 MRHNA, CDR2 SNTAGT. The CDR3: CASSSTGAPLYGYTF. The CDR3 coding sequence is TGTGCCAGCAGTTCAACAGGGGCCCCTCTCTATGGCTACACCTTC.

This clonotype was found many times. The chain joins TRBV3-1 to TRBJ2-1; D possibly corresponds to TRBD2 (6 bases). CDR1 and CDR2 (germline): LGHDT, YNNKEL (reference sequence). The CDR3 is 15 amino acids. Trimming removed 1 base at V and 9 bases at J, with 16 bases between. DNA of the CDR3: TGTGCCAGCAGCCAAGCTCGGGGTACTAGCAGTGAGCAGTTCTTC. It is translated as CASSQARGTSSEQFF.

Ten or more counts support this clonotype. J is TRBJ2-1 and V is TRBV6-1; 9 bases fit TRBD1. CDR3 size: 15 residues. From germline, CDR1 is MNHNS and CDR2 SASEGT. Trimming at V came to 6 bases and at J to 5 bases, leaving 8 bases not matched to a gene. The CDR3 DNA reads TGTGCCAGCAGGTCCGACAGGGGGTATCACAATGAGCAGTTCTTC. Its protein is CASRSDRGYHNEQFF.

This clonotype has ten or more counts. The chain uses TRBV30 and TRBJ1-2; a possible D gene is TRBD1 (6 bases). CDR1 and CDR2 from the germline V gene are GTSNPN and SVGIG (reference sequence). V was pared by 3 bases and J by 6 bases, with 17 bases between. The length of the CDR3 is 14 residues. In nucleotides, the CDR3 is TGTGCCTGGAGAGACAGGACGAAGAGGGATGGCTACACCTTC. This encodes CAWRDRTKRDGYTF.

Many counts were recorded for this clonotype. This chain uses TRBV2 with TRBJ1-1; 9 bases map to TRBD1. In germline, CDR1 is SNHLY, CDR2 FYNNEI. The CDR3 totals 17 residues. Losses at the gene ends were 4 bases for V and 5 bases for J; bases not matched to a gene: 14. The CDR3 nucleotides are TGTGCCAGCAGTGCCGACCCTGGACAGGGGACCGATACTGAAGCTTTCTTT. Translating it yields CASSADPGQGTDTEAFF.

This clonotype was counted ten times or more. This chain links TRBV29-1 with TRBJ1-1, with D uncertain. This CDR3 is 14 amino acids long. Deletions cut 6 bases from V and 1 base from J, with 15 bases between. The germline CDR1 and CDR2 sequences are SQVTM and ANQGSEA. Written as DNA, the CDR3 is TGCAGCGTCGCTCAATGGGGTCGGAACACTGAAGCTTTCTTT. Encoded protein: CSVAQWGRNTEAFF. Drawing the rest from reference TRBV29-1 and TRBJ1-1, the complete variable domain is SAVISQKPSRDICQRGTSLTIQCQVDSQVTMMFWYRQQPGQSLTLIATANQGSEATYESGFVIDKFPISRPNLTFSTLTVSNMSPEDSSIYLCSVAQWGRNTEAFFGQGTRLTVV.

This clonotype was seen repeatedly, ten times or more. The rearrangement uses TRBV15 and TRBJ1-5; the D gene is possibly TRBD1 (5 bases). CDR1 is LNHNV, CDR2 YYDKDF, per germline (reference sequence). The V gene lost 3 bases and the J gene lost 3 bases, with 18 bases spanning the gap. The CDR3 spans 17 residues. This chain's CDR3 is CATSRTVGGGYNQPQHF. In DNA, the CDR3 is TGTGCCACCAGCAGGACGGTCGGGGGGGGTTACAATCAGCCCCAGCATTTT.

This clonotype came up many times. The J gene is TRBJ1-4, the V gene TRBV6-5, with TRBD1 as a possible D gene (6 bases). CDR1 and CDR2 from the germline V gene are MNHEY and SVGAGI. This CDR3 has 15 residues. V was cut by 2 bases and J by 8 bases, with 15 bases left in between. The CDR3 region is CASSYEPGHGEKLFF. The CDR3 DNA reads as TGTGCCAGCAGTTACGAACCGGGACATGGGGAAAAACTGTTTTTT.

This clonotype was counted at least ten times. The chain has TRBV7-9 and TRBJ2-2, with 12 bases identical to TRBD1. The junction had 6 bases not matched to a gene; V was cut back by 5 bases and J by 8 bases. Germline assignment: CDR1 SEHNR and CDR2 FQNEAQ (reference sequence). The CDR3 runs to 15 residues. The CDR3 DNA sequence: TGTGCCAGCAGCACCGGGACAGGGGGCCCTGGGGAGCTGTTTTTT. As protein: CASSTGTGGPGELFF.

This clonotype has a count of ten or more. The chain carries TRBV20-1 and TRBJ2-3, with no clear D. V dropped 1 base and J dropped 5 bases, with 13 bases sitting between them. This CDR3 has 14 amino acids. From germline, CDR1 is DFQATT and CDR2 SNEGSKA (reference sequence). CDR3 amino acids: CSARVSFVGDTQYF. The DNA for the CDR3 is TGCAGTGCTAGAGTCTCCTTTGTAGGAGATACGCAGTATTTT.

In its sample, this clonotype was seen many times. This chain uses TRBV20-1 with TRBJ2-7; no clear D. Between the trimmed V and J ends, which lost 3 bases and 2 bases, there was a span of 8 bases. Germline V CDR1 and CDR2: DFQATT, SNEGSKA (reference sequence). This CDR3 is built from 12 residues. The CDR3 sequence is CSARDGAYEQYF. The CDR3 coding sequence is TGCAGTGCTAGGGACGGAGCCTACGAGCAGTACTTC.

In its sample, this clonotype was seen many times. The DNA for the CDR3 is TGTGCTAGTGGTTTGGTATTATCGGGAATGCCCGAAATGAACACTGAAGCTTTCTTT. Amino acids: CASGLVLSGMPEMNTEAFF. The chain links TRBV12-5 to TRBJ1-1, with D uncertain. The V gene's germline CDR1 is LGHNT and CDR2 FRNRAP. Trimming pared 0 bases from V and 0 bases from J, leaving 20 bases between. CDR3 length: 19 residues.

This clonotype was seen many times. Here the CDR3 DNA reads TGCGCCAGCACCTCAGGGGGCGTTGGCGCAGATACGCAGTATTTT. This sequence encodes CASTSGGVGADTQYF. The chain carries TRBV5-1 and TRBJ2-3, with 8 bases identical to TRBD1. Unmatched junction bases numbered 10, after V lost 6 bases and J lost 4 bases. This CDR3 is 15 amino acids long. The germline V gene encodes CDR1 SGHRS and CDR2 YFSETQ.

This clonotype came up many times. V is TRBV13 and J is TRBJ1-2; D is possibly TRBD1 (6 bases). The V and J ends lost 3 bases and 6 bases respectively, with 23 bases between them. Germline V gene lookup returns CDR1 PRHDT and CDR2 FYEKMQ (reference sequence). The CDR3 spans 17 residues. DNA of the CDR3: TGTGCCAGCAGCTTGACAGGTTGGGGAGAGGGGAATGATGGCTACACCTTC. Amino acid sequence: CASSLTGWGEGNDGYTF.

This clonotype came up many times. The rearrangement links TRBV10-2 to TRBJ1-4; D unresolved. Looked up from germline, CDR1 is WSHSY and CDR2 is SAAADI. This CDR3 has 13 amino acids. V dropped 4 bases and J dropped 5 bases, with 8 bases sitting between them. The CDR3 protein is CASSGRSNEKLFF. In nucleotides, the CDR3 is TGCGCCAGCAGTGGGAGGTCGAATGAAAAACTGTTTTTT.

This clonotype was recorded many times. V usage is TRBV18 and J usage is TRBJ1-6; no clear D gene. The CDR3 is made up of 16 amino acids. V gave up 0 bases and J gave up 6 bases, with 12 bases separating them. Germline CDR1 reads KGHSH; CDR2 reads LQKENI. CDR3 bases: TGTGCCAGCTCACCACCAGCGGGGAGTGGTAATTCACCCCTCCACTTT. Residues: CASSPPAGSGNSPLHF. The full variable domain, its missing parts supplied by reference TRBV18 and TRBJ1-6, is NAGVMQNPRHLVRRRGQEARLRCSPMKGHSHVYWYRQLPEEGLKFMVYLQKENIIDESGMPKERFSAEFPKEGPSILRIQQVVRGDSAAYFCASSPPAGSGNSPLHFGNGTRLTVT.

This clonotype came up many times. V is TRBV12-3 or TRBV12-4 and J is TRBJ1-2; TRBD1 might be the D (5 bases). Between the trimmed V and J ends, which lost 2 bases and 4 bases, there was a span of 11 bases. This CDR3 contains 14 residues. As DNA, the CDR3 is TGTGCCAGCAGTTTACAGGGTTCTCTCTATGGCTACACCTTC. The encoded protein is CASSLQGSLYGYTF.

This clonotype was observed a few times. The genes are TRBV13 and TRBJ2-7; D is possibly TRBD2 (6 bases). Germline assignment: CDR1 PRHDT and CDR2 FYEKMQ (reference sequence). The CDR3 totals 17 residues. V was trimmed by 2 bases and J by 0 bases, leaving 17 bases between them. The CDR3 DNA sequence: TGTGCCAGCAGCTTAACGTTTCCGCGGGGCGACTCCTACGAGCAGTACTTC. Residues: CASSLTFPRGDSYEQYF.

V and J are TRBV20-1 and TRBJ2-3; 10 bases map to TRBD1. Germline lookup yields CDR1 DFQATT and CDR2 SNEGSKA (reference sequence). The CDR3 consists of 17 residues. V was clipped by 5 bases and J by 3 bases; unmatched bases: 14. This chain's CDR3 is CSASTGQGNFFTDTQYF. The CDR3 DNA follows: TGCAGTGCTTCGACGGGACAGGGGAATTTTTTTACAGATACGCAGTATTTT.

This clonotype was detected ten times or more. DNA for the CDR3: TGTGCCAGCAGCCTAACAGGTCATCAGCCCCAGCATTTT. Translating it yields CASSLTGHQPQHF. The chain carries TRBV5-8 and TRBJ1-5; TRBD1 might be the D (5 bases). Trimming shortened V by 4 bases and J by 5 bases, and 10 bases separated the two germline ends. The CDR3 runs to 13 residues. The germline CDR1 and CDR2 sequences are SGHTS and YDEGEE.

The table lists this clonotype with many counts. The chain couples TRBV20-1 to TRBJ2-3; D possibly matches TRBD1 or TRBD2 (6 bases each). Trimming shortened V by 4 bases and J by 1 base, and 12 bases separated the two germline ends. This CDR3 has 14 amino acids. The germline gives CDR1 DFQATT, CDR2 SNEGSKA (reference sequence). In DNA form, the CDR3 reads TGCAGTGCTAAGGGGGGCGCGGGCACAGATACGCAGTATTTT. Translation: CSAKGGAGTDTQYF.

This clonotype was seen repeatedly, ten times or more. The chain couples TRBV6-1 to TRBJ2-4, with no clear D. CDR1 MNHNS and CDR2 SASEGT come from the germline V gene. The CDR3 spans 12 residues. The germline V and J ends were trimmed by 4 bases and 0 bases, with 1 base remaining between them. The CDR3, as DNA: TGTGCCAGCAGTGGAGCCAAAAACATTCAGTACTTC. This translates into CASSGAKNIQYF.

This clonotype was observed many times. The chain carries TRBV7-9 and TRBJ2-5; 7 bases match TRBD1. Trimming removed 5 bases from V and 2 bases from J; junction bases left unmatched: 11. Per germline, CDR1 SEHNR and CDR2 FQNEAQ (reference sequence). This CDR3 comprises 16 residues. The CDR3 reads CASSPQTGTVQETQYF. The CDR3 DNA follows: TGTGCCAGCAGCCCACAGACAGGGACGGTTCAAGAGACCCAGTACTTC. Drawing the rest from reference TRBV7-9 and TRBJ2-5, the complete variable domain is DTGVSQNPRHKITKRGQNVTFRCDPISEHNRLYWYRQTLGQGPEFLTYFQNEAQLEKSRLLSDRFSAERPKGSFSTLEIQRTEQGDSAMYLCASSPQTGTVQETQYFGPGTRLLVL.

The chain uses TRBV6-1 and TRBJ1-2; the match to TRBD1 covers 7 bases. Germline V lookup: CDR1 MNHNS, CDR2 SASEGT. The CDR3 runs 13 residues. V shed 7 bases and J 4 bases; nucleotides not matched to a gene: 6. The CDR3 DNA reads as TGTGCCAGCACCCCCGGGACAGCCTATGGCTACACCTTC. Translated: CASTPGTAYGYTF.

This clonotype has at least ten counts. The DNA of the CDR3 is TGTGCCAGCATTCCCGGGGGGGAGGGGCCCAATCAGCCCCAGCATTTT. Protein: CASIPGGEGPNQPQHF. This rearrangement joins TRBV28 to TRBJ1-5; tentatively, D is TRBD1 (5 bases). Trimming took 7 bases from V and 3 from J, leaving 19 bases between them. CDR3 length: 16 residues. Looked up from germline, CDR1 is MDHEN and CDR2 is SYDVKM.